This is a list of T cell receptor beta chains from one sample in a study of PD-1 blockade in classical Hodgkin lymphoma. Sequencing was performed with immunoSEQ multiplex PCR; in TCRdb, only in-frame clones are kept and a portion is missing. Of 25,000 to 30,000 clones listed, approximately 81% are singletons. Material: peripheral blood mononuclear cells (PBMCs), obtained before the second cycle of nivolumab. All receptors come from a human donor with classical Hodgkin lymphoma. Each CDR3 is given with its conserved first and last residue. Fields, in order: J gene, V gene, D gene, clone size, CDR3 protein, CDR3 DNA. The D gene is left open where the match is weak. Where a row states a size, it is once, few, many or the class of an expanded clone; other rows omit it.

j_call: TRBJ1-5; v_call: TRBV7-2; d_call: NA; clone_size: NA; cdr3_aa: CASTRQEGQPQHF; cdr3_nt: TGTGCCAGCACCCGACAAGAGGGTCAGCCCCAGCATTTT
j_call: TRBJ1-1; v_call: TRBV7-9; d_call: NA; clone_size: NA; cdr3_aa: CASSARGGTEAFF; cdr3_nt: TGTGCCAGCAGCGCCAGGGGAGGTACTGAAGCTTTCTTT
j_call: TRBJ2-3; v_call: TRBV5-8; d_call: NA; clone_size: NA; cdr3_aa: CASSLVGVVGTQYF; cdr3_nt: TGTGCCAGCAGCTTGGTGGGGGTTGTCGGTACGCAGTATTTT
j_call: TRBJ2-5; v_call: TRBV2; d_call: NA; clone_size: NA; cdr3_aa: CASSEEAGVGETQYF; cdr3_nt: TGTGCCAGCAGTGAAGAGGCAGGGGTAGGGGAGACCCAGTACTTC
j_call: TRBJ2-7; v_call: TRBV4-2; d_call: NA; clone_size: NA; cdr3_aa: CASSQAGTNSYEQYF; cdr3_nt: TGTGCCAGCAGCCAAGCTGGAACCAACTCCTACGAGCAGTACTTC
j_call: TRBJ2-3; v_call: TRBV10-3; d_call: NA; clone_size: NA; cdr3_aa: CAISGSGDTQYF; cdr3_nt: TGTGCCATCAGTGGGTCCGGAGATACGCAGTATTTT
j_call: TRBJ1-1; v_call: TRBV18; d_call: NA; clone_size: NA; cdr3_aa: CASSPSQGYPGSSTEAFF; cdr3_nt: TGTGCCAGCTCACCGTCCCAGGGGTATCCTGGGTCGAGTACTGAAGCTTTCTTT
j_call: TRBJ2-7; v_call: TRBV5-5; d_call: TRBD2; clone_size: NA; cdr3_aa: CASSLATSGGYEQYF; cdr3_nt: TGTGCCAGCAGCTTGGCCACTAGCGGGGGCTACGAGCAGTACTTC
j_call: TRBJ2-3; v_call: TRBV6-5; d_call: NA; clone_size: once; cdr3_aa: CASSFDTDTQYF; cdr3_nt: TGTGCCAGCAGTTTCGACACAGATACGCAGTATTTT
j_call: TRBJ1-2; v_call: TRBV10-3; d_call: TRBD1; clone_size: few; cdr3_aa: CAISPLGTGYGYTF; cdr3_nt: TGTGCCATCAGTCCCTTAGGGACAGGTTATGGCTACACCTTC
j_call: TRBJ1-1; v_call: TRBV2; d_call: NA; clone_size: NA; cdr3_aa: CASSELGQPMNTEAFF; cdr3_nt: TGTGCCAGCAGTGAACTAGGGCAGCCAATGAACACTGAAGCTTTCTTT
j_call: TRBJ2-5; v_call: TRBV5-1; d_call: NA; clone_size: NA; cdr3_aa: CASSFGSGRGETQYF; cdr3_nt: TGCGCCAGCAGCTTCGGGTCTGGGCGGGGAGAGACCCAGTACTTC
j_call: TRBJ2-2; v_call: TRBV9; d_call: NA; clone_size: NA; cdr3_aa: CASSLRPGAGELFF; cdr3_nt: TGTGCCAGCAGCCTCCGACCAGGGGCCGGGGAGCTGTTTTTT
j_call: TRBJ2-7; v_call: TRBV30; d_call: TRBD1; clone_size: few; cdr3_aa: CACDRGHEQYF; cdr3_nt: TGTGCCTGCGACAGGGGCCACGAGCAGTACTTC
j_call: TRBJ1-5; v_call: TRBV5-3; d_call: NA; clone_size: NA; cdr3_aa: CARTQERAPQHF; cdr3_nt: TGTGCCAGAACCCAGGAGAGGGCGCCCCAGCATTTT
j_call: TRBJ2-7; v_call: TRBV6-6; d_call: TRBD2; clone_size: few; cdr3_aa: CASSYTGLALDF; cdr3_nt: TGTGCCAGCAGTTACACGGGACTAGCTTTGGACTTC
j_call: TRBJ2-1; v_call: TRBV9; d_call: NA; clone_size: NA; cdr3_aa: CASSLTASSYNEQFF; cdr3_nt: TGTGCCAGCAGCCTAACCGCGAGCTCCTACAATGAGCAGTTCTTC
j_call: TRBJ2-6; v_call: TRBV19; d_call: NA; clone_size: NA; cdr3_aa: CASSIDSSGANVLTF; cdr3_nt: TGTGCCAGTAGTATAGATAGCTCTGGGGCCAACGTCCTGACTTTC
j_call: TRBJ2-3; v_call: TRBV10-3; d_call: TRBD1; clone_size: NA; cdr3_aa: CAIRISGTGEMDTQYF; cdr3_nt: TGTGCCATCAGAATCTCCGGGACAGGGGAGATGGATACGCAGTATTTT
j_call: TRBJ1-5; v_call: TRBV6-5; d_call: NA; clone_size: NA; cdr3_aa: CASSLNIYQPQHF; cdr3_nt: TGTGCCAGCAGTTTGAACATCTATCAGCCCCAGCATTTT
j_call: TRBJ2-4; v_call: TRBV9; d_call: TRBD2; clone_size: NA; cdr3_aa: CASSLSGGLSQNIQYF; cdr3_nt: TGTGCCAGCAGCCTTTCGGGGGGGCTAAGCCAAAACATTCAGTACTTC
j_call: TRBJ2-5; v_call: TRBV27; d_call: TRBD1; clone_size: NA; cdr3_aa: CASSARDSARETQYF; cdr3_nt: TGTGCCAGCAGTGCCCGGGACAGTGCGAGGGAGACCCAGTACTTC
j_call: TRBJ2-3; v_call: TRBV4-3; d_call: TRBD2; clone_size: NA; cdr3_aa: CASSQDRPAGGGADTQYF; cdr3_nt: TGCGCCAGCAGCCAAGATCGCCCGGCTGGCGGGGGGGCAGATACGCAGTATTTT
j_call: TRBJ1-2; v_call: TRBV30; d_call: NA; clone_size: once; cdr3_aa: CAWRVNLEGYTF; cdr3_nt: TGTGCCTGGAGAGTTAACCTAGAGGGCTACACCTTC
j_call: TRBJ1-3; v_call: TRBV5-1; d_call: NA; clone_size: NA; cdr3_aa: CASSLNGISGNTIYF; cdr3_nt: TGCGCCAGCAGCTTGAACGGAATCTCTGGAAACACCATATATTTT
j_call: TRBJ1-5; v_call: TRBV4-3; d_call: NA; clone_size: once; cdr3_aa: CASSQGENQPQHF; cdr3_nt: TGCGCCAGCAGCCAAGGGGAAAATCAGCCCCAGCATTTT
j_call: TRBJ2-7; v_call: TRBV6-6; d_call: NA; clone_size: NA; cdr3_aa: CASSYSTLTYEQYF; cdr3_nt: TGTGCCAGCAGTTACTCGACCTTAACCTACGAGCAGTACTTC
j_call: TRBJ1-2; v_call: TRBV19; d_call: NA; clone_size: NA; cdr3_aa: CASSIGGANYGYTF; cdr3_nt: TGTGCCAGTAGTATAGGCGGAGCTAACTATGGCTACACCTTC
j_call: TRBJ2-7; v_call: TRBV4-2; d_call: TRBD1; clone_size: NA; cdr3_aa: CASSPSLRQGYEQYF; cdr3_nt: TGTGCCAGCAGCCCCTCCCTTAGACAGGGCTACGAGCAGTACTTC
j_call: TRBJ1-2; v_call: TRBV10-3; d_call: NA; clone_size: NA; cdr3_aa: CAISEGQLYGYTF; cdr3_nt: TGTGCCATCAGCGAGGGACAACTCTATGGCTACACCTTC
j_call: TRBJ1-2; v_call: TRBV28; d_call: NA; clone_size: NA; cdr3_aa: CASSVHLVYGYTF; cdr3_nt: TGTGCCAGCAGTGTCCACCTGGTTTATGGCTACACCTTC
j_call: TRBJ2-3; v_call: TRBV5-1; d_call: NA; clone_size: once; cdr3_aa: CASSLVLNTDTQYF; cdr3_nt: TGCGCCAGCAGCTTGGTCCTGAACACAGATACGCAGTATTTT
j_call: TRBJ2-3; v_call: TRBV5-1; d_call: TRBD2; clone_size: NA; cdr3_aa: CASSPAGSGLADTQYF; cdr3_nt: TGCGCCAGCAGCCCCGCCGGTAGCGGGCTCGCAGATACGCAGTATTTT
j_call: TRBJ2-3; v_call: TRBV19; d_call: NA; clone_size: few; cdr3_aa: CASSIGPYSADTQYF; cdr3_nt: TGTGCCAGTAGTATCGGACCTTACTCGGCAGATACGCAGTATTTT